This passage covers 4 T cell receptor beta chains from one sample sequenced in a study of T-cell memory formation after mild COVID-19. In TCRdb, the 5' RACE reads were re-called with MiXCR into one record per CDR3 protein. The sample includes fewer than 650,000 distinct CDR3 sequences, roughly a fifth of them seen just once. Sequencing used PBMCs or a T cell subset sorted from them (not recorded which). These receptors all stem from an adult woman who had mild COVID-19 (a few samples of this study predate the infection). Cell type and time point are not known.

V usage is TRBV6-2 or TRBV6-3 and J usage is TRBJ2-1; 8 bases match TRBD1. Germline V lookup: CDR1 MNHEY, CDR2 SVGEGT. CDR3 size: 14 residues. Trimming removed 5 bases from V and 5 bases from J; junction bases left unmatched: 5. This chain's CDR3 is CASSADRVHNEQFF. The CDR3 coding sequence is TGTGCCAGCAGTGCGGACAGGGTTCACAATGAGCAGTTCTTC.

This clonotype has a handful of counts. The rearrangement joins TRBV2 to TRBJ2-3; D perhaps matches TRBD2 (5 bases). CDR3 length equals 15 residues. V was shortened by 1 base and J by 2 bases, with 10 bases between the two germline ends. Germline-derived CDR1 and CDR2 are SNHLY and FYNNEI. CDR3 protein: CASSEGGGFTDTQYF. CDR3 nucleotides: TGTGCCAGCAGTGAAGGCGGCGGGTTCACAGATACGCAGTATTTT.

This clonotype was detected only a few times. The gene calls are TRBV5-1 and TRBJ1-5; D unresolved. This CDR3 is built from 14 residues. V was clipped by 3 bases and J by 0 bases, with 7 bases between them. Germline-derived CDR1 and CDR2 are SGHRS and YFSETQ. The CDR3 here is CASSSGNSNQPQHF. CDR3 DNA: TGCGCCAGCAGCTCGGGAAATAGCAATCAGCCCCAGCATTTT.

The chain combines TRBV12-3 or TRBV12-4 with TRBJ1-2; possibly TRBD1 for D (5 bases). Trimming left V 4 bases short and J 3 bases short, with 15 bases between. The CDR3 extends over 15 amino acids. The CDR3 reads CASSSHRGVDYGYTF. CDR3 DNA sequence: TGTGCCAGCAGTTCCCACCGGGGGGTTGACTATGGCTACACCTTC.